These 21 T cell receptor beta chains were sequenced from one sample in a study of early T cells in non-severe SARS-CoV-2 infection. One entry per CDR3 protein results from TCRdb running MiXCR on the 5' RACE reads. The sample has about 56,000 distinct CDR3 sequences, about 10% seen once. Material for sequencing was whole blood. The source of these receptors is an adult who was a healthcare worker with PCR-confirmed SARS-CoV-2 infection or an uninfected control (not recorded which).

There are a few counts of this clonotype. The chain couples TRBV19 to TRBJ2-7, with 8 positions matching TRBD2. Germline V gene lookup returns CDR1 LNHDA and CDR2 SQIVND (reference sequence). The CDR3 totals 19 residues. Trimming at V came to 4 bases and at J to 1 base, leaving 18 bases not matched to a gene. CDR3 DNA: TGTGCCAGTAGTACTGGGGGCCTGATGGGACTAGGGGGATCCTACGAGCAGTACTTC. This gives the protein CASSTGGLMGLGGSYEQYF.

This clonotype showed up just a few times. Compared with germline, one end of the junction differs, possibly owing to a read error. The CDR3 nucleotides are TGTGCCAGCAGTCAAGGAAGCGGGATTGGTGAGCATTTCTTC. Protein product: CASSQGSGIGEHFF. The chain links TRBV27 to TRBJ2-1; 7 bases agree with TRBD2. CDR3 size: 14 residues. Germline CDR1 MNHEY, CDR2 SMNVEV (reference sequence).

This clonotype appeared many times. This chain links TRBV25-1 with TRBJ2-5; 8 bases map to TRBD1. Germline V gene lookup returns CDR1 MGHDK and CDR2 SYGVNS. The CDR3 has 16 residues. Trimming cost V 1 base and J 5 bases; bases outside gene matches: 9. The CDR3 here is CASSEFRTGGTETQYF. The CDR3 DNA reads as TGTGCCAGCAGTGAATTCCGAACAGGGGGGACGGAGACCCAGTACTTC.

This clonotype was detected ten times or more. DNA for the CDR3: TGTGCCAGCAGCTTGGGTCCGGGGACCCAGTACTTC. Translated: CASSLGPGTQYF. The chain combines TRBV11-2 with TRBJ2-5; D remains ambiguous. From germline, CDR1 is SGHAT and CDR2 FQNNGV. There are 12 residues in the CDR3. V shed 3 bases and J shed 7 bases, with 9 bases lying between them.

In this sample, this clonotype turned up many times. This chain's CDR3 is CASSRTPDGELFF. The CDR3 DNA reads as TGTGCCAGCAGCCGAACCCCCGACGGGGAGCTGTTTTTT. V and J are TRBV7-9 and TRBJ2-2, with D unresolved. Trimming took off 5 bases at V and 7 bases at J, with 11 bases between the two ends. There are 13 residues in the CDR3. Germline V gene sequence: CDR1 SEHNR, CDR2 FQNEAQ (reference sequence).

This clonotype came up a few times. The genes are TRBV20-1 and TRBJ1-1; possible D gene TRBD1, 6 bases. The germline gives CDR1 DFQATT, CDR2 SNEGSKA (reference sequence). V lost 3 bases to trimming and J lost 5 bases, with 10 bases between them. The CDR3 runs to 12 residues. CDR3 amino acids: CSASPRGTEAFF. The CDR3, as DNA: TGCAGTGCTAGCCCAAGGGGGACTGAAGCTTTCTTT.

In its sample, this clonotype was seen many times. This chain links TRBV7-2 with TRBJ2-2; D gene uncertain. V gave up 1 base and J gave up 5 bases, with 5 bases separating them. The CDR3 length is 13 residues. Germline-derived CDR1 and CDR2 are SGHTA and FQGNSA. CDR3: CASSLGYTGELFF. As DNA, the CDR3 is TGTGCCAGCAGCTTAGGATATACCGGGGAGCTGTTTTTT.

Regarding this clonotype: Its ends do not fully match the called genes, so a read error is possible. V usage is TRBV7-2 and J usage is TRBJ1-1; tentatively, D is TRBD1 (6 bases). CDR3 size: 13 residues. Germline V CDR1 and CDR2: SGHTA, FQGNSA. DNA for the CDR3: TGTGCCAGCAGCTTAGAACGGGACACTGAAGTTTTCTTT. It yields the protein CASSLERDTEVFF.

This clonotype ranks as medium-sized. The rearrangement uses TRBV19 and TRBJ2-7; D remains unclear. V gave up 5 bases and J gave up 0 bases, with 8 bases separating them. Germline V lookup: CDR1 LNHDA, CDR2 SQIVND (reference sequence). The length of the CDR3 is 13 residues. In DNA form, the CDR3 reads TGTGCCAGTAGTGCCACAGTCTCCTACGAGCAGTACTTC. Translation: CASSATVSYEQYF.

This clonotype was observed a handful of times. The rearrangement links TRBV20-1 to TRBJ2-7; 11 positions agree with TRBD2. The junction had 11 bases not matched to a gene; V was cut back by 6 bases and J by 7 bases. This CDR3 comprises 14 residues. In germline, CDR1 is DFQATT, CDR2 SNEGSKA (reference sequence). CDR3 bases: TGCAGTGCAGCGCCGGGACTAGCGGCGGGGGAGCAGTACTTC. This translates into CSAAPGLAAGEQYF.

This chain links TRBV20-1 with TRBJ1-1; 10 bases match TRBD1. Germline V gene data show CDR1 as DFQATT and CDR2 as SNEGSKA (reference sequence). The V and J ends lost 6 bases and 0 bases, in that order; junction bases with no gene match: 13. The CDR3 has 17 residues. The CDR3 nucleotides are TGCAGTGCAACCCATGACAGGGGGCAAGGTATGAACACTGAAGCTTTCTTT. Protein product: CSATHDRGQGMNTEAFF.

This clonotype was found many times. The rearrangement links TRBV7-2 to TRBJ1-5, with no clear D. Germline V gives CDR1 SGHTA, CDR2 FQGNSA. Deletions cut 6 bases from V and 5 bases from J, with 11 bases between. CDR3 length equals 13 residues. CDR3 protein: CASSIPGDQPQHF. The CDR3 DNA reads as TGTGCCAGCAGTATACCGGGTGATCAGCCCCAGCATTTT.

This clonotype was recorded many times. The genes are TRBV27 and TRBJ2-1, with 11 bases identical to TRBD2. The V gene end was trimmed by 2 bases and the J gene end by 6 bases; junction bases not matched to a gene: 12. The CDR3 is 18 residues long. The V gene's germline CDR1 is MNHEY and CDR2 SMNVEV (reference sequence). The CDR3 spells CASSLPGATSGRLNEQFF. The DNA for the CDR3 is TGTGCCAGCAGTTTACCGGGGGCCACTAGCGGGAGACTCAATGAGCAGTTCTTC.

This clonotype was observed a few times. The chain joins TRBV7-9 to TRBJ1-4; D remains ambiguous. The CDR3 is 15 amino acids. Germline lookup yields CDR1 SEHNR and CDR2 FQNEAQ (reference sequence). The germline V and J ends were trimmed by 5 bases and 3 bases, with 13 bases remaining between them. The CDR3 nucleotides read TGTGCCAGCAGCCGAGACGGATTTTCTAATGAAAAACTGTTTTTT. Encoded protein: CASSRDGFSNEKLFF.

V usage is TRBV29-1 and J usage is TRBJ2-3; 8 bases match TRBD1. The V segment lost 7 bases and the J segment 8 bases; nucleotides outside the gene matches: 5. The CDR3 runs to 11 residues. From germline, CDR1 is SQVTM and CDR2 ANQGSEA. CDR3 in amino acids: CSADRGGTQYF. CDR3 DNA: TGCAGCGCTGACAGGGGAGGTACGCAGTATTTT.

This chain links TRBV4-2 with TRBJ2-3; no reliable D call. V was trimmed by 4 bases and J by 2 bases, leaving 10 bases between them. The CDR3 is made up of 14 amino acids. In germline, CDR1 is LGHNA, CDR2 YNFKEQ. This chain's CDR3 is CASSPTSSTDTQYF. In nucleotides, the CDR3 is TGTGCCAGCAGCCCGACTTCGTCCACAGATACGCAGTATTTT.

This clonotype appeared many times. One end of the junction is discordant with germline, which a read error may explain. The V call is TRBV7-7, the J call TRBJ2-5; 15 bases are shared with TRBD2. Germline assignment: CDR1 SSHAT and CDR2 FNYEAQ (reference sequence). The CDR3 is 17 residues long. The CDR3 DNA follows: TGTGCTAGCAGCTCGGGACTAGCGGGAGGATACCAAGAGACCCAGTACTTC. Protein sequence: CASSSGLAGGYQETQYF.

This clonotype came up many times. The chain carries TRBV9 and TRBJ2-3; 8 bases fit TRBD2. Unmatched junction bases numbered 10, after V lost 8 bases and J lost 2 bases. The length of the CDR3 is 15 residues. Germline CDR1 SGDLS, CDR2 YYNGEE. CDR3 in amino acids: CASTRGGGPTDTQYF. The CDR3, as DNA: TGTGCCAGTACCCGGGGCGGGGGGCCCACAGATACGCAGTATTTT.

The table lists this clonotype with a few counts. The chain joins TRBV6-6 to TRBJ2-3, with 11 positions matching TRBD2. Unmatched junction bases numbered 12, after V lost 2 bases and J lost 2 bases. The CDR3 contains 19 residues. The germline V gene encodes CDR1 MNHNY and CDR2 SVGAGI (reference sequence). The CDR3 DNA reads as TGTGCCAGCAGTTACCCTGTCCCGGGACTAGCGGAACACACAGATACGCAGTATTTT. This sequence encodes CASSYPVPGLAEHTDTQYF.

This clonotype was seen a handful of times. The chain is built from TRBV4-3 and TRBJ1-4; the match to TRBD1 covers 8 bases. The V gene's germline CDR1 is LGHNA and CDR2 YSLEER. V lost 3 bases and J lost 5; bases outside the gene matches: 5. This CDR3 region has 15 residues. As DNA, the CDR3 is TGCGCCAGCAGCCAGAGGACAGGGCAGAATGAAAAACTGTTTTTT. Translation gives CASSQRTGQNEKLFF.

V gene TRBV5-1 combines with J gene TRBJ2-5; D is perhaps TRBD1 (6 bases). The CDR3 runs to 15 residues. CDR1 and CDR2 (germline): SGHRS, YFSETQ. V was cut by 4 bases and J by 3 bases, with 16 bases left in between. The CDR3 nucleotides read TGCGCCAGCAGCCTGCAGGGGTCCCAAGAAGAGACCCAGTACTTC. It yields the protein CASSLQGSQEETQYF.